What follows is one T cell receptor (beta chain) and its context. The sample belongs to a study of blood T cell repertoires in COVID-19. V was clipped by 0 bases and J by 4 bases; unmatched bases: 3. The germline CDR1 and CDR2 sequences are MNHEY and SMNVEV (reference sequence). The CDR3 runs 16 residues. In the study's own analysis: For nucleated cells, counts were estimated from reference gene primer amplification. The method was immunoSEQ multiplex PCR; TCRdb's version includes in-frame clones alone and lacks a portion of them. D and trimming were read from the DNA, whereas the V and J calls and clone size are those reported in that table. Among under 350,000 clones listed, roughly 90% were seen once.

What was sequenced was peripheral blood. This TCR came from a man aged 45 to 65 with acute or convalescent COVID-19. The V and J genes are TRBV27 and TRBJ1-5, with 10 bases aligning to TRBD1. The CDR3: CASSLSTGGGNQPQHF. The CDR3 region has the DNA TGTGCCAGCAGTTTATCGACAGGGGGCGGTAATCAGCCCCAGCATTTT.